This T cell receptor (beta chain) appears in the sequencing data of a study of response to subunit inactivated influenza vaccine. TCRdb fed the RT-PCR reads into MiXCR, producing one record per CDR3 protein. Of fewer than 250,000 distinct CDR3 sequences in the sample, about 15% were seen once. This clonotype was picked up a small number of times. This material consisted of CD8+ T cells sorted from PBMCs, taken roughly 5 days after vaccination. This sequence was found in a man in his forties or fifties who received an inactivated influenza vaccine.

CDR3 sequence reads: CASSLVRGEKLFF. CDR3 nucleotide sequence: TGTGCCAGCAGCTTGGTCAGGGGTGAAAAACTGTTTTTT. The V gene is TRBV7-2, the J gene TRBJ1-4; D is possibly TRBD1 (6 bases). The length of the CDR3 is 13 residues. The germline V and J ends were trimmed by 3 bases and 7 bases, with 9 bases remaining between them. CDR1 is SGHTA and CDR2 is FQGNSA in the germline V gene.